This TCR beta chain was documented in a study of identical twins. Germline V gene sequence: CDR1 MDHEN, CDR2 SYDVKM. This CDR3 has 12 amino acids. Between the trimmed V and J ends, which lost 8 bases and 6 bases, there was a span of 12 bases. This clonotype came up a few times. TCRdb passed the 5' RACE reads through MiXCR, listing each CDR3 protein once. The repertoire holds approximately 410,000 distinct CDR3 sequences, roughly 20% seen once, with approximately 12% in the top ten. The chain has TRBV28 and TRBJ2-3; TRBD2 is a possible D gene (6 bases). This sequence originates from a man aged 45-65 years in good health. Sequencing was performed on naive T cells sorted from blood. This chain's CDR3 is CASGRLSDTQYF. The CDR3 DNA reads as TGTGCCAGCGGGAGGCTTAGTGATACGCAGTATTTT.